This passage covers 12 T cell receptor beta chains from one sample sequenced in a study of blood T cell repertoires in COVID-19. The protocol was immunoSEQ multiplex PCR, while the TCRdb copy is restricted to in-frame clones and leaves out a portion. The sample holds some 150,000 clones, approximately 79% seen once. Material: PBMCs or T cells enriched from blood (not recorded which). These TCRs come from a woman aged 50 to 60 who had recovered from COVID-19.

As DNA, the CDR3 is TGTGCCAGCAGTTTCGGGGCAACTAATGAAAAACTGTTTTTT. Its translation is CASSFGATNEKLFF. This rearrangement joins TRBV28 to TRBJ1-4, with D unresolved. The length of the CDR3 is 14 residues. Trimming took 3 bases from V and 0 from J, leaving 5 bases between them. CDR1 is MDHEN, CDR2 SYDVKM, per germline.

This clone was seen just once. The V call is TRBV19, the J call TRBJ1-3; 9 bases are a match to TRBD1. The CDR3 has 15 residues. Germline CDR1 is LNHDA and CDR2 is SQIVND (reference sequence). J was trimmed by 3 bases and V by 3 bases; bases with no gene match: 3. The CDR3 sequence: CASSIGDRVGNTIYF. The CDR3 DNA reads as TGTGCCAGTAGTATCGGGGACAGGGTTGGAAACACCATATATTTT.

This clone showed up many times. This chain connects TRBV24-1 to TRBJ2-1, with a possible D match to TRBD2 (5 bases). Germline CDR1 and CDR2: KGHDR and SFDVKD. This CDR3 is built from 13 residues. The V and J ends lost 8 bases and 5 bases respectively, with 12 bases between them. The CDR3 sequence: CATKRAADNEQFF. Here the CDR3 DNA reads TGTGCCACCAAGAGGGCAGCAGACAATGAGCAGTTCTTC.

The CDR3 nucleotides are TGTGCCAGTAGTATAGGGCTCGGGACAGGGGAGGCGAATGGCTACACCTTC. This sequence encodes CASSIGLGTGEANGYTF. V and J are TRBV19 and TRBJ1-2; 10 positions match TRBD1. Germline V lookup: CDR1 LNHDA, CDR2 SQIVND (reference sequence). J was trimmed by 6 bases and V by 1 base; bases with no gene match: 11. There are 17 residues in the CDR3.

The rearrangement joins TRBV2 to TRBJ1-5; weak D call: TRBD1 (6 bases). Germline CDR1 and CDR2: SNHLY and FYNNEI. This CDR3 contains 17 residues. V shed 6 bases and J shed 2 bases, with 20 bases lying between them. CDR3 DNA sequence: TGTGCCAGCAGCCCCGCCGGGGGGCAGTGGGGCAATCAGCCCCAGCATTTT. Protein product: CASSPAGGQWGNQPQHF.

CDR3 sequence (DNA): TGTGCCAGCAGTTTCAGCGATCAGCCCCAGCATTTT. Amino acid sequence: CASSFSDQPQHF. V gene TRBV12-3 or TRBV12-4 combines with J gene TRBJ1-5; unclear D gene. V shed 3 bases and J shed 5 bases, with 5 bases lying between them. The CDR3 has 12 residues.

The V gene is TRBV27, the J gene TRBJ1-2; no clear D. Trimming pared 5 bases from V and 1 base from J, leaving 11 bases between. Germline V CDR1 and CDR2: MNHEY, SMNVEV (reference sequence). The CDR3 totals 14 residues. CDR3 DNA: TGTGCCAGCAGTCCTACGCGGCTTAACTATGGCTACACCTTC. Amino acid sequence: CASSPTRLNYGYTF.

The chain couples TRBV24-1 to TRBJ1-2; the D is unclear. V lost 2 bases to trimming and J lost 4 bases, with 10 bases between them. Germline lookup yields CDR1 KGHDR and CDR2 SFDVKD. The CDR3 totals 14 residues. Written as DNA, the CDR3 is TGTGCCACCAGTGATTCGGGTTCCCCCTATGGCTACACCTTC. Translating gives CATSDSGSPYGYTF.

The chain employs TRBV5-1 and TRBJ2-1, with 7 bases identical to TRBD2. Germline V gene lookup returns CDR1 SGHRS and CDR2 YFSETQ. The length of the CDR3 is 15 residues. V lost 0 bases and J lost 6; bases outside the gene matches: 6. As DNA, the CDR3 is TGCGCCAGCAGCTTGGCCCCGGGACTATCCAATGAGCAGTTCTTC. This translates into CASSLAPGLSNEQFF.

The chain carries TRBV4-2 and TRBJ2-1; D is uncertain. Germline lookup yields CDR1 LGHNA and CDR2 YNFKEQ. Trimming took 0 bases from V and 5 from J, leaving 20 bases between them. The CDR3 consists of 18 residues. CDR3 nucleotide sequence: TGTGCCAGCAGCCAAGACCCCCCCTCAGGATGGGCGAACAATGAGCAGTTCTTC. Translating gives CASSQDPPSGWANNEQFF.

A word on this clone: The sample carries other DNA sequences with the same CDR3. The V and J genes are TRBV9 and TRBJ1-5; TRBD1 aligns across 8 bases. V lost 3 bases and J lost 3; bases outside the gene matches: 5. The CDR3 has 15 amino acids. Germline V lookup: CDR1 SGDLS, CDR2 YYNGEE. CDR3 protein: CASSETGDPNQPQHF. CDR3 sequence (DNA): TGTGCCAGCAGCGAGACAGGGGACCCCAATCAGCCCCAGCATTTT.

J is TRBJ2-7 and V is TRBV28; tentatively, D is TRBD2 (5 bases). Germline V CDR1 and CDR2: MDHEN, SYDVKM. Trimming shortened V by 3 bases and J by 0 bases, and 9 bases separated the two germline ends. This CDR3 comprises 14 residues. The CDR3 here is CASSLGESSYEQYF. The CDR3 DNA sequence: TGTGCCAGCAGTTTGGGAGAGAGCTCCTACGAGCAGTACTTC.